This T cell receptor (beta chain) is drawn from a study of T cell repertoires in cytomegalovirus infection. Study background: Use of recently identified HLA-C-restricted and well-studied HLA-B-restricted CMV epitopes was part of the study.

Whole-study results and caveats: Dominant in the ex vivo response were TCR beta clonotypes restricted by HLA-C and specific for CMV.

CDR1 is MDHEN and CDR2 is SYDVKM in the germline V gene. The CDR3 extends over 15 amino acids. V lost 8 bases, J lost 0 bases, and 14 bases lay in between. Worth noting for this clonotype: Its cognate antigen is unknown.

TCRdb processed the reads anew with MiXCR; each CDR3 protein has one entry. The table includes hundreds of thousands of distinct CDR3 sequences, roughly a third detected once. The clonotype comes from a human donor in good health (CMV status not recorded). Some clones in this sample may be carry-over from other donors' samples. The sequenced sample was cultured PBMCs, obtained from culture after CMV antigen stimulation. The rearrangement joins TRBV28 to TRBJ1-5; D gene uncertain. CDR3 DNA sequence: TGTGCCAGCTTGGATGGTGGAAATAGCAATCAGCCCCAGCATTTT. It yields the protein CASLDGGNSNQPQHF.